The T cell receptor beta chain described here comes from a study of cytomegalovirus exposure and HLA in healthy donors. Germline CDR1 is LNHDA and CDR2 is SQIVND (reference sequence). The CDR3 length is 13 residues. Between the trimmed V and J ends, which lost 4 bases and 13 bases, there was a span of 17 bases. PCR primers comprised 60 Vbeta and 13 Jbeta primers. Assay used: immunoSEQ multiplex PCR; TCRdb lists only in-frame clones, some missing. The sample carries about 170,000 clones, 60% to 80% recorded once. Study-level findings and limits: The majority of CMV-associated TCR beta chains were reported as apparently HLA-restricted in a later analysis. Several of the most significant clusters appeared linked to common viral pathogens, based on a later analysis. For most subjects, TCR beta sequences were reported to predict HLA-A and HLA-B alleles with accuracy.

This clone was counted a few times. As yet, its antigen is unknown. This TCR was recovered from a man aged 40-49 years in good health and CMV-seronegative. The V call is TRBV19, the J call TRBJ1-5; unclear D gene. Material for sequencing was PBMCs. Here the CDR3 reads CASSTLSAAPQHF. The CDR3 DNA reads as TGTGCCAGTAGTACTCTCTCGGCGGCTCCACAGCATTTT.